A single sample gave rise to the 11 T cell receptor beta chains below, sequenced in a study of cytomegalovirus exposure and HLA in healthy donors. The study ran its PCR with 60 Vbeta and 13 Jbeta primers. The repertoire was sequenced with immunoSEQ multiplex PCR; TCRdb's copy has only in-frame clones and lacks some. Altogether approximately 100,000 clones are present, roughly four fifths being singletons, with the ten largest covering under 6.5%. Specimen: PBMCs. The receptors originated from a woman in her forties or fifties in good health and CMV-seropositive.

In its sample, this clone was seen once. The chain joins TRBV11-2 to TRBJ1-6; unclear D gene. The V end was cut by 0 bases, the J end by 0 bases, with 9 bases between. CDR3 size: 17 residues. In germline, CDR1 is SGHAT, CDR2 FQNNGV. The CDR3 sequence is CASSLDRVSSYNSPLHF. CDR3 DNA sequence: TGTGCCAGCAGCTTAGATCGGGTGAGCTCCTATAATTCACCCCTCCACTTT.

Only one count was recorded for this clone. The V and J genes are TRBV19 and TRBJ1-2, with D unclear. CDR1 and CDR2 from the germline V gene are LNHDA and SQIVND (reference sequence). The CDR3 spans 13 residues. V lost 5 bases and J 7 bases, leaving 14 bases between the germline ends. CDR3 protein: CASSLGYGRGYTF. The DNA of the CDR3 is TGTGCCAGTAGTTTAGGATATGGGCGTGGCTACACCTTC.

The rearrangement joins TRBV7-9 to TRBJ1-1; 7 nucleotides match TRBD1. V was pared by 11 bases and J by 4 bases, with 10 bases of the junction left unmatched. From germline, CDR1 is SEHNR and CDR2 FQNEAQ (reference sequence). This CDR3 has 13 amino acids. The CDR3 protein is CAGAEGATTEAFF. As DNA, the CDR3 is TGTGCCGGGGCCGAGGGGGCGACCACTGAAGCTTTCTTT. Drawing the rest from reference TRBV7-9 and TRBJ1-1, the complete variable domain is DTGVSQNPRHKITKRGQNVTFRCDPISEHNRLYWYRQTLGQGPEFLTYFQNEAQLEKSRLLSDRFSAERPKGSFSTLEIQRTEQGDSAMYLCAGAEGATTEAFFGQGTRLTVV.

This clone was seen only once. The chain couples TRBV30 to TRBJ2-3; 8 bases line up with TRBD2. CDR3 length equals 17 residues. Trimming removed 1 base from V and 2 bases from J; junction bases left unmatched: 11. CDR1 is GTSNPN, CDR2 SVGIG, per germline (reference sequence). This CDR3 reads CAWSDYPGAGDTDTQYF. The CDR3 DNA is TGTGCCTGGAGTGATTATCCAGGAGCGGGGGACACAGATACGCAGTATTTT.

The chain links TRBV4-2 to TRBJ2-1; TRBD2 matches 11 bases. Germline CDR1 LGHNA, CDR2 YNFKEQ. This CDR3 is 15 amino acids long. With 4 bases clipped from V and 3 bases from J, the junction kept 2 bases outside the gene matches. The CDR3 nucleotides read TGTGCCAGCAGCCCAGGGACTAGCGGCTACAATGAGCAGTTCTTC. Its protein product is CASSPGTSGYNEQFF.

This clone was picked up one time. The genes are TRBV5-8 and TRBJ1-4; D is uncertain. V gave up 7 bases and J gave up 4 bases, with 14 bases separating them. This CDR3 contains 14 residues. From germline, CDR1 is SGHTS and CDR2 YDEGEE. The CDR3: CASGGGLINEKLFF. DNA of the CDR3: TGTGCCAGCGGAGGAGGGCTGATTAATGAAAAACTGTTTTTT.

V gene TRBV5-1 combines with J gene TRBJ2-2; a weak D match, TRBD1 (6 bases). V lost 4 bases and J 2 bases, leaving 12 bases between the germline ends. Germline V gene sequence: CDR1 SGHRS, CDR2 YFSETQ. The CDR3 consists of 15 residues. CDR3 protein: CASSHGQINTGELFF. CDR3 nucleotides: TGCGCCAGCAGCCACGGACAGATTAACACCGGGGAGCTGTTTTTT.

Details on this clone: One end of the junction is discordant with germline, which a read error may explain. This chain joins TRBV7-7 and TRBJ1-4; 7 positions match TRBD1. Germline V gene sequence: CDR1 SSHAT, CDR2 FNYEAQ (reference sequence). This CDR3 region has 15 residues. CDR3 bases: TGTGCTAGCAGCTGCCGACAGGGCACTAATGAAAAACTGTTTTTT. The encoded protein is CASSCRQGTNEKLFF.

This chain connects TRBV30 to TRBJ1-4; D unresolved. The CDR3 covers 15 residues. Germline-derived CDR1 and CDR2 are GTSNPN and SVGIG (reference sequence). V was trimmed by 3 bases and J by 3 bases, leaving 14 bases between them. CDR3 residues: CAWRFPIGANEKLFF. DNA for the CDR3: TGTGCCTGGAGATTTCCGATCGGGGCTAATGAAAAACTGTTTTTT.

J is TRBJ2-1 and V is TRBV7-2; 7 bases align to TRBD1. Looked up from germline, CDR1 is SGHTA and CDR2 is FQGNSA. V dropped 6 bases and J dropped 3; count of bases not matched to a gene: 11. The CDR3 contains 16 residues. The CDR3 loop reads CASRTYRGSSYNEQFF. The CDR3 DNA reads TGTGCCAGCAGAACCTACAGGGGTTCAAGCTACAATGAGCAGTTCTTC.

This clone was recorded only once. V and J are TRBV11-3 and TRBJ2-1; possibly TRBD1 for D (5 bases). The germline V gene has CDR1 SGHNT and CDR2 YENEEA. The germline V and J ends were trimmed by 0 bases and 1 base, with 7 bases remaining between them. CDR3 length equals 15 residues. The CDR3 sequence: CASSLDPGSYNEQFF. The CDR3 DNA reads as TGTGCCAGCAGCTTAGATCCAGGGTCCTACAATGAGCAGTTCTTC.